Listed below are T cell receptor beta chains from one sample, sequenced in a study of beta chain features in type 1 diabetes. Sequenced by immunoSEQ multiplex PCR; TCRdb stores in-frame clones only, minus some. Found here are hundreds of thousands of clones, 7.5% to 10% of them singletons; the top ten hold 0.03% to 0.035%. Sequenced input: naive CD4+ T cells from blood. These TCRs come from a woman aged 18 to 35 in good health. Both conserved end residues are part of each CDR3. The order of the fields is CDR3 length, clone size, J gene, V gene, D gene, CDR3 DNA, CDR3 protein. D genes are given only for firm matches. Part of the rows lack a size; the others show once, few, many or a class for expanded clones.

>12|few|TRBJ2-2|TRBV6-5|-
TGTGCCAGCTGGCGGGGCACCGGGGAGCTGTTTTTT
CASWRGTGELFF
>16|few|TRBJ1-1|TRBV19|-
TGTGCCAGTACCCTAGACAGTCCTTCTTTTGGCACTGAAGCTTTCTTT
CASTLDSPSFGTEAFF
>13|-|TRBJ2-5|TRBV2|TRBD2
TGTGCCAGCAGTGTGAACGGGGGGGAGACCCAGTACTTC
CASSVNGGETQYF
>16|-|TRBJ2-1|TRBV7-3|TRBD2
TGTGCCAGCAGCTTAACCGCGGGGGGAGGATACAATGAGCAGTTCTTC
CASSLTAGGGYNEQFF
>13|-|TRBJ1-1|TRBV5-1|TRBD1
TGCGCCAGCAGCTTGAGACAGGGTTCTGAAGCTTTCTTT
CASSLRQGSEAFF
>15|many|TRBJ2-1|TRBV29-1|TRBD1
TGCAGCGTTGAAGGACAGGGCACTTTTCCACGGGGGCAGTTCTTC
CSVEGQGTFPRGQFF
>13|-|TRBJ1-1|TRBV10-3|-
TGTGCCATCAGCTTATCGGGGAACACTGAAGCTTTCTTT
CAISLSGNTEAFF
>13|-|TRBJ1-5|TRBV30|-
TGTGCCTGGAGTGGGCAGAGCAATCAGCCCCAGCATTTT
CAWSGQSNQPQHF
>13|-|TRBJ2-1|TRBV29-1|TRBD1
TGCAGCGCCAAGGGACAGGGGGCCAGTGAGCAGTTCTTC
CSAKGQGASEQFF
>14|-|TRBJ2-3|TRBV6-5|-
TGTGCCAGCAGTTACGGGCAGTACACAGATACGCAGTATTTT
CASSYGQYTDTQYF
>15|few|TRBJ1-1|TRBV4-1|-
TGCGCCAGCAGCCAGCAACAGGGTATGAACACTGAAGCTTTCTTT
CASSQQQGMNTEAFF